The 12 T cell receptor beta chains listed next were all sequenced from one sample in a study of CD8 T cells in ankylosing spondylitis. TCRdb fed the 5' RACE reads into MiXCR, producing one record per CDR3 protein. The sample records roughly 240,000 distinct CDR3 sequences, roughly 8.2% being singletons. The sample comprised blood, either unsorted or a sorted T cell fraction (not recorded which). Every receptor here comes from a female donor with ankylosing spondylitis or in good health (not recorded which).

V is TRBV20-1 and J is TRBJ1-4; a weak D match, TRBD1 (6 bases). The ends were cut back, 0 bases at V and 3 bases at J, with 11 bases in the middle. Germline V gene sequence: CDR1 DFQATT, CDR2 SNEGSKA (reference sequence). CDR3 size: 15 residues. The CDR3 loop reads CSARDRGVANEKLFF. The CDR3 coding sequence is TGCAGTGCTAGAGATAGGGGGGTGGCTAATGAAAAACTGTTTTTT.

The table lists this clonotype with many counts. V and J are TRBV4-3 and TRBJ2-3; D is unresolved. The V end lost 3 bases, the J end lost 0 bases, and 7 bases lay between the germline ends. The CDR3 is 14 amino acids. In germline, CDR1 is LGHNA, CDR2 YSLEER. CDR3 region: CASSQGTSTDTQYF. CDR3 bases: TGCGCCAGCAGCCAGGGTACTAGCACAGATACGCAGTATTTT.

This clonotype has at least ten counts. The chain links TRBV6-5 to TRBJ1-1; D is perhaps TRBD1 (5 bases). Germline loops: CDR1 MNHEY, CDR2 SVGAGI. This CDR3 contains 15 residues. Between the trimmed V and J ends, which lost 4 bases and 10 bases, there was a span of 22 bases. CDR3 amino acids: CASSLTRDGLFSAFF. DNA for the CDR3: TGTGCCAGCAGTTTAACCCGGGACGGACTTTTTTCAGCTTTCTTT.

This clonotype was counted many times. The V gene is TRBV7-6, the J gene TRBJ2-3; the match to TRBD2 covers 9 bases. The CDR3 is made up of 16 amino acids. Looked up from germline, CDR1 is SGHVS and CDR2 is FNYEAQ. The junction had 7 bases not matched to a gene; V was cut back by 5 bases and J by 1 base. The CDR3, as DNA: TGTGCCAGCAGCAACACATTAGCGGGGGGCACAGATACGCAGTATTTT. Protein: CASSNTLAGGTDTQYF.

The chain links TRBV7-2 to TRBJ2-7, with 9 bases identical to TRBD1. Looked up from germline, CDR1 is SGHTA and CDR2 is FQGNSA. This CDR3 has 16 residues. The ends lost 4 bases at V and 3 bases at J; junction bases unmatched: 10. This chain's CDR3 is CASSYYAGTGFYEQYF. Written as DNA, the CDR3 is TGTGCCAGCAGCTACTATGCCGGGACAGGGTTCTACGAGCAGTACTTC.

There are many counts of this clonotype. The V and J genes are TRBV6-2 or TRBV6-3 and TRBJ2-7; 12 nucleotides agree with TRBD2. The germline V gene has CDR1 MNHEY and CDR2 SVGEGT. CDR3 length: 15 residues. J was trimmed by 1 base and V by 5 bases; bases with no gene match: 3. The CDR3 loop is CASSPTSGRSYEQYF. In DNA, the CDR3 is TGTGCCAGCAGTCCTACTAGCGGGAGGTCCTACGAGCAGTACTTC.

This clonotype was picked up many times. The chain is built from TRBV3-1 and TRBJ1-1; D is uncertain. V gave up 1 base and J gave up 1 base, with 4 bases separating them. The CDR3 spans 13 residues. In germline, CDR1 is LGHDT, CDR2 YNNKEL (reference sequence). CDR3 bases: TGTGCCAGCAGCCAAGTCTGGAACACTGAAGCTTTCTTT. It codes for CASSQVWNTEAFF.

In this sample, this clonotype turned up many times. V and J are TRBV29-1 and TRBJ2-1; D unclear. The CDR3 spans 8 residues. Trimming removed 4 bases from V and 10 bases from J, with 2 bases in between. Germline V gives CDR1 SQVTM, CDR2 ANQGSEA. The CDR3 DNA sequence: TGCAGCGTTGGGGAGCAGTTCTTC. Encoded protein: CSVGEQFF.

This rearrangement joins TRBV20-1 to TRBJ1-1; 9 bases map to TRBD1. The CDR3 is 17 residues long. V trimming: 1 base; J trimming: 2 bases; junction bases outside the gene matches: 11. CDR1 and CDR2 from the germline V gene are DFQATT and SNEGSKA (reference sequence). The CDR3 sequence is CSARARTGADGNTEAFF. The CDR3 DNA is TGCAGTGCTAGAGCTAGGACAGGGGCGGATGGTAACACTGAAGCTTTCTTT.

In its sample, this clonotype was seen many times. The genes are TRBV9 and TRBJ2-1; 10 positions agree with TRBD2. Trimming removed 3 bases from V and 9 bases from J; junction bases left unmatched: 9. The CDR3 extends over 15 amino acids. CDR1 and CDR2 (germline): SGDLS, YYNGEE. The CDR3: CASSAGTSDQGEQFF. The DNA for the CDR3 is TGTGCCAGCAGCGCCGGGACTAGCGATCAGGGTGAGCAGTTCTTC. Using reference TRBV9 and TRBJ2-1 for the parts outside the CDR3, the full variable domain is DSGVTQTPKHLITATGQRVTLRCSPRSGDLSVYWYQQSLDQGLQFLIQYYNGEERAKGNILERFSAQQFPDLHSELNLSSLELGDSALYFCASSAGTSDQGEQFFGPGTRLTVL.

This clonotype came up many times. The rearrangement links TRBV20-1 to TRBJ2-4; tentatively, D is TRBD1 (5 bases). CDR3 length: 13 amino acids. The germline gives CDR1 DFQATT, CDR2 SNEGSKA (reference sequence). The germline V and J ends were trimmed by 3 bases and 4 bases, with 10 bases remaining between them. CDR3 residues: CSARARQKNIQYF. CDR3 DNA sequence: TGCAGTGCTAGGGCCCGACAGAAAAACATTCAGTACTTC.

This clonotype was seen repeatedly, ten times or more. CDR3 coding DNA: TGTGCCAGTCTGGGGGGGCGCTCTGGAAACACCATATATTTT. Its translation: CASLGGRSGNTIYF. The chain recombines TRBV11-2 with TRBJ1-3; D is perhaps TRBD1 (6 bases). The CDR3 length is 14 residues. The ends were cut back, 9 bases at V and 0 bases at J, with 12 bases in the middle. Germline loops: CDR1 SGHAT, CDR2 FQNNGV.